A selection of T cell receptor beta chains follows, all from one sample in a study of blood T cell repertoires in COVID-19. Some clones are missing from TCRdb's copy, which holds only in-frame ones; the method was immunoSEQ multiplex PCR. The sample shows about 180,000 clones, about nine tenths of them seen only once. Sequenced: PBMCs or T cells enriched from blood (not recorded which). These receptors were collected from a woman aged 18-35 years who had recovered from COVID-19. The CDR3 runs from the conserved cysteine through the conserved F or W. A D gene is named only where the DNA matches it firmly. Size tells how often a clone was seen (once, few, many) or the class of an expanded clone, and some rows leave it out.

d_call,clone_size,v_call,cdr3_length,j_call,cdr3_nt,cdr3_aa
TRBD1,.,TRBV7-9,15,TRBJ2-7,TGTGCCAGCAGCTCGAGACGGGGACAGGGCTACGAGCAGTACTTC,CASSSRRGQGYEQYF
TRBD2,.,TRBV5-6,14,TRBJ2-7,TGTGCCAGCAGCACGACTAGCCTGTCCTACGAGCAGTACTTC,CASSTTSLSYEQYF
TRBD2,.,TRBV28,18,TRBJ2-2,TGTGCCAGCAGTTCCCCTGGCCCTGCCAGCGGGAGTCTAGGGGAGCTGTTTTTT,CASSSPGPASGSLGELFF
.,few,TRBV19,15,TRBJ2-7,TGTGCCAGTAGTATCGGGAGGGGGCGGGCGGACGAGCAGTACTTC,CASSIGRGRADEQYF
.,.,TRBV19,13,TRBJ2-7,TGTGCCAGTAGTATTGGCACCTCCTACGAGCAGTACTTC,CASSIGTSYEQYF
TRBD1,.,TRBV7-8,16,TRBJ2-1,TGTGCCAGCAGCTCGCCGGGACAGGGGGCCTACAATGAGCAGTTCTTC,CASSSPGQGAYNEQFF
TRBD1,.,TRBV18,19,TRBJ1-4,TGTGCCAGCTCACCCCCTACGACAGGGAGGATGATGGGCAATGAAAAACTGTTTTTT,CASSPPTTGRMMGNEKLFF
TRBD1,.,TRBV19,14,TRBJ2-1,TGTGCCAGTAGGGCTCGGGACAGAAACAATGAGCAGTTCTTC,CASRARDRNNEQFF
.,.,TRBV4-2,16,TRBJ2-7,TGTGCCAGCAGCCAAGCCCAAGGTGCAGGTTCTTACGAGCAGTACTTC,CASSQAQGAGSYEQYF
TRBD1,.,TRBV19,14,TRBJ1-4,TGTGCCAGTACCAAACGGGACAGGGAGGAGAAACTGTTTTTT,CASTKRDREEKLFF
.,.,TRBV7-2,14,TRBJ1-4,TGTGCCAGCAGCCCAGGGCGCTCTAATGAAAAACTGTTTTTT,CASSPGRSNEKLFF
.,.,TRBV5-1,14,TRBJ2-7,TGCGCCAGCAGCCTGGGGGTTCAGGCCTACGAGCAGTACTTC,CASSLGVQAYEQYF
.,.,TRBV9,13,TRBJ1-1,TGTGCCAGCAGCCCTCAGAACAGGGAAGTAGCTTTCTTT,CASSPQNREVAFF
TRBD2,.,TRBV7-2,16,TRBJ2-7,TGTGCCAGCAGCTTAGACGGGACTAGCGGAACCTACGAGCAGTACTTC,CASSLDGTSGTYEQYF
TRBD2,.,TRBV27,16,TRBJ2-5,TGTGCCAGCAGTTCCCCCGGGACTAGCGGGTTGGAGACCCAGTACTTC,CASSSPGTSGLETQYF
.,.,TRBV7-9,16,TRBJ2-5,TGTGCCAGCAGCTTAGCCGGTAGCGGAAACCAAGAGACCCAGTACTTC,CASSLAGSGNQETQYF
TRBD2,.,TRBV3-1/TRBV3-2,15,TRBJ2-1,TGTGCCAGCAGCCGGAGCGGGGGGAACTACAATGAGCAGTTCTTC,CASSRSGGNYNEQFF
.,.,TRBV5-4,13,TRBJ1-1,TGTGCCAGCAGCAGAGGACAGAACACTGAAGCTTTCTTT,CASSRGQNTEAFF
.,.,TRBV11-2,15,TRBJ2-3,TGTGCCAGCAAAATTAAGGGGTTTAACACAGATACGCAGTATTTT,CASKIKGFNTDTQYF
.,.,TRBV7-8,19,TRBJ2-1,TGTGCCAGCAGCTTAGTATCAATCTCAGAGCCCGAGGGTTACAATGAGCAGTTCTTC,CASSLVSISEPEGYNEQFF
TRBD1,few,TRBV7-2,15,TRBJ2-3,TGTGCCAGCAGCCCAGGGGGCAGGGGTACAGATACGCAGTATTTT,CASSPGGRGTDTQYF
.,.,TRBV4-2,17,TRBJ1-2,TGTGCCAGCAGCCAAACACAAGCCCCGCGGGTGGACTATGGCTACACCTTC,CASSQTQAPRVDYGYTF
.,.,TRBV6-5,15,TRBJ1-5,TGTGCCAGCAGCAGACAGCCAAATAGCAATCAGCCCCAGCATTTT,CASSRQPNSNQPQHF
.,.,TRBV27,13,TRBJ2-1,TGTGCCAGCAGTTTTACAGGGCAGACTGAGCAGTTCTTC,CASSFTGQTEQFF
.,.,TRBV28,16,TRBJ2-2,TGTGCCAGCAGTCCTTCTGACAGGCCTAACACCGGGGAGCTGTTTTTT,CASSPSDRPNTGELFF
TRBD2,few,TRBV10-1,15,TRBJ2-1,TGCGCCAGCAGTGAGAGCCGGGGGGGCCCCGGTGAGCAGTTCTTC,CASSESRGGPGEQFF
.,.,TRBV5-1,14,TRBJ1-4,TGCGCCAGCACGACAGCCACAACTAATGAAAAACTGTTTTTT,CASTTATTNEKLFF
TRBD1,.,TRBV7-6,17,TRBJ2-2,TGTGCCAGCAGCCGTGATCAGCCGACAGGGGGCGCCGGGGAGCTGTTTTTT,CASSRDQPTGGAGELFF
.,.,TRBV4-1,14,TRBJ2-7,TGCGCCAGCAGCCACCCCCTTAGAGGCGGCGAGCAGTACTTC,CASSHPLRGGEQYF
.,.,TRBV28,12,TRBJ1-1,TGTGCCAGCAGGGTATTCGGGGCTGAAGCTTTCTTT,CASRVFGAEAFF
.,.,TRBV6-5,14,TRBJ1-5,TGTGCCAGCAGTTACGGTGCGGTTAATCAGCCCCAGCATTTT,CASSYGAVNQPQHF
TRBD2,once,TRBV7-2,15,TRBJ2-1,TGTGCCAGCAGCCAACGGGGGGGCCTGTTGGATGAGCAGTTCTTC,CASSQRGGLLDEQFF
.,.,TRBV19,14,TRBJ2-1,TGTGCCAGTAGTATGGGGGCGCGGTACAATGAGCAGTTCTTC,CASSMGARYNEQFF
TRBD1,once,TRBV20-1,14,TRBJ1-2,TGCAGTGCTAGTAGCGGACAGGGGAGCTATGGCTACACCTTC,CSASSGQGSYGYTF
.,.,TRBV7-9,14,TRBJ2-7,TGTGCCAGCAGCTTAGGGGCCAATTCCTACGAGCAGTACTTC,CASSLGANSYEQYF
.,.,TRBV28,18,TRBJ1-5,TGTGCCAGCAGTTTGTGGCAGGGGCAACACTCCAGGGGTCAGCCCCAGCATTTT,CASSLWQGQHSRGQPQHF
.,.,TRBV4-1,18,TRBJ1-3,TGCGCCAGCAGCCAAATCACCTTATCAGGGGTTTCTGGAAACACCATATATTTT,CASSQITLSGVSGNTIYF
.,.,TRBV9,15,TRBJ1-2,TGTGCCAGCAGCGTAGACCTTAGGGGTGGCTATGGCTACACCTTC,CASSVDLRGGYGYTF
.,.,TRBV21-1,18,TRBJ2-1,TGTGCCAGCAGCAAATACGGGCGGGATAACTCGAACTACAATGAGCAGTTCTTC,CASSKYGRDNSNYNEQFF
.,once,TRBV3-1/TRBV3-2,12,TRBJ2-7,TGTGCCAGCAGCCTCCACTCCGACGAGCAGTACTTC,CASSLHSDEQYF
.,few,TRBV9,15,TRBJ2-7,TGTGCCAGCAGCGTAGAGGAGGGCTCATCCTACGAGCAGTACTTC,CASSVEEGSSYEQYF
.,.,TRBV19,14,TRBJ1-2,TGTGCCAGTAGTATATTGACAGGAAACTATGGCTACACCTTC,CASSILTGNYGYTF